The clone carrying this T cell receptor beta chain has a count of ten or more. This CDR3 has 14 amino acids. CDR1 and CDR2 (germline): ENHRY, SYGVKD. The trim removed 6 bases at V and 3 bases at J, leaving 6 bases unmatched. Scientists amplified the TCR beta CDR3 regions from RNA transcripts. Amplification began with first-round RT-PCR using HTBI primers, then second-round multiplex PCR was performed. Using its own MiXCR run on the multiplex PCR reads, TCRdb lists one record per CDR3 protein. This table has 620,000 or so distinct CDR3 sequences, 22% appearing once. This entry comes from a study of Graves' ophthalmopathy and Graves' hyperthyroidism. Hyperthyroidism patients, all newly diagnosed, had under 2 months' duration and ages of 18 to 65.

The clonotype was recovered from a young woman with stable Graves' hyperthyroidism. Some clones in this sample may be carry-over from other donors' samples. The chain recombines TRBV10-3 with TRBJ2-7, with 9 bases lining up with TRBD1. Sequenced input: peripheral blood. CDR3 sequence: CAISAGTGNYEQYF. As DNA, the CDR3 is TGTGCCATCAGCGCCGGGACAGGGAACTACGAGCAGTACTTC.